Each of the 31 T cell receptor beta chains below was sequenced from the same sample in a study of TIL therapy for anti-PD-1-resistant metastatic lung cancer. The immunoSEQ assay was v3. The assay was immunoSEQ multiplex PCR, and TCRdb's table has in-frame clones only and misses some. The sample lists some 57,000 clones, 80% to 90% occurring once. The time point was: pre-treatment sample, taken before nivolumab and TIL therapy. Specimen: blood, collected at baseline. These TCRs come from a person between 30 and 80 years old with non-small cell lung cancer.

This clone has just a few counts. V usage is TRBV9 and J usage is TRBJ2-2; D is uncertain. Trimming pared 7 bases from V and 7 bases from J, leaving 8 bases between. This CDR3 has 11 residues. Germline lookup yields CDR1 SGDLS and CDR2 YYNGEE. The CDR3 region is CASGLGGELFF. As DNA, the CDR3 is TGTGCCAGCGGGTTAGGCGGGGAGCTGTTTTTT. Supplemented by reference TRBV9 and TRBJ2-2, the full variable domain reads DSGVTQTPKHLITATGQRVTLRCSPRSGDLSVYWYQQSLDQGLQFLIQYYNGEERAKGNILERFSAQQFPDLHSELNLSSLELGDSALYFCASGLGGELFFGEGSRLTVL.

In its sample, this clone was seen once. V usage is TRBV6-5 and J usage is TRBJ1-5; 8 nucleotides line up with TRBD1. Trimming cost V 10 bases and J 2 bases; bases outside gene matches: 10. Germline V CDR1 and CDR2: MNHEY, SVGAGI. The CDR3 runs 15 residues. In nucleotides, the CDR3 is TGTGCCACCTCCCTGGACAGGGCGGGCAATCAGCCCCAGCATTTT. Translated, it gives CATSLDRAGNQPQHF.

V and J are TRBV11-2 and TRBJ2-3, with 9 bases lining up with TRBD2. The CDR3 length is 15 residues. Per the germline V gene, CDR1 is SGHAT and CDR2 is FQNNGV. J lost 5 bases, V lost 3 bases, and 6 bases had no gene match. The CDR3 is CASSFTAGGGDTQYF. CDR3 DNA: TGTGCCAGCAGCTTCACAGCGGGGGGAGGAGATACGCAGTATTTT.

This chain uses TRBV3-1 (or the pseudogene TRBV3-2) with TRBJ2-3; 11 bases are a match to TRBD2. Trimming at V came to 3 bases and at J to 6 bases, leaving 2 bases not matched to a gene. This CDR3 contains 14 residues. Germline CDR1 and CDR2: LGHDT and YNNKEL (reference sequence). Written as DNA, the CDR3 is TGTGCCAGCAGCCAGGGACTAGCGGTGGATACGCAGTATTTT. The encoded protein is CASSQGLAVDTQYF.

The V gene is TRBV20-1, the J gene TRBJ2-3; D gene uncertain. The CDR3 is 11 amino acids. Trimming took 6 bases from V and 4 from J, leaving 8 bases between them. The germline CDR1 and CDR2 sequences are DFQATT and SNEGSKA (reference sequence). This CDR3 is CSATWADTQYF. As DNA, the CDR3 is TGCAGTGCGACTTGGGCAGATACGCAGTATTTT.

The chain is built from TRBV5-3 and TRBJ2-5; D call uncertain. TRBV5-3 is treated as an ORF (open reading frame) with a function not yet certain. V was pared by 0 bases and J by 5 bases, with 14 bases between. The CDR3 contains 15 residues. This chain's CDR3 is CARSLGTTQAETQYF. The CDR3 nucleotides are TGTGCCAGAAGCTTGGGGACCACCCAAGCCGAGACCCAGTACTTC.

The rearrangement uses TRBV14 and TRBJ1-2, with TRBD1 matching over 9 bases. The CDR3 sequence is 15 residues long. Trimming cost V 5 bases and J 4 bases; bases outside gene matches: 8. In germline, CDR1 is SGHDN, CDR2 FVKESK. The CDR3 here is CASSDLTGGAYGYTF. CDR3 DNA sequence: TGTGCCAGCAGCGATCTAACAGGGGGCGCCTATGGCTACACCTTC.

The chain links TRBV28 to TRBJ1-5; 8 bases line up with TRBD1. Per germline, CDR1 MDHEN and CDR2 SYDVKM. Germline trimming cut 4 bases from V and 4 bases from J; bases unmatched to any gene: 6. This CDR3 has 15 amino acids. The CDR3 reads CASSSPGTGNQPQHF. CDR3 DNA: TGTGCCAGCAGTTCTCCCGGGACAGGTAATCAGCCCCAGCATTTT.

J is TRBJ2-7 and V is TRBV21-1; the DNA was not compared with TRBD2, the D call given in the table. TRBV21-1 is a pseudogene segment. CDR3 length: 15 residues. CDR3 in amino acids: CASLPKEASSYEQYF. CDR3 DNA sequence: TGTGCCAGCCTACCAAAGGAGGCGAGCTCCTACGAGCAGTACTTC.

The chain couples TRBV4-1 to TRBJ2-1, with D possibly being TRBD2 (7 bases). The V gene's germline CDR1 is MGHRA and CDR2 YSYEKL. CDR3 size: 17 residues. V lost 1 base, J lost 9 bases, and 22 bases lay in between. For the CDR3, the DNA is TGCGCCAGCAGCCAAGCCCCATCCTTGGCGGGGGCAGGTGAGCAGTTCTTC. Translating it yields CASSQAPSLAGAGEQFF.

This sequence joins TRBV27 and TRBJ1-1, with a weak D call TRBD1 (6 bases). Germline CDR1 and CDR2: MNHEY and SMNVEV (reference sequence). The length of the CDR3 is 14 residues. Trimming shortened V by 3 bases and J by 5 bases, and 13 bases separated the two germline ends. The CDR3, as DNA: TGTGCCAGCAGTTTCTCGGGGGCTGGGACTGAAGCTTTCTTT. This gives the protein CASSFSGAGTEAFF.

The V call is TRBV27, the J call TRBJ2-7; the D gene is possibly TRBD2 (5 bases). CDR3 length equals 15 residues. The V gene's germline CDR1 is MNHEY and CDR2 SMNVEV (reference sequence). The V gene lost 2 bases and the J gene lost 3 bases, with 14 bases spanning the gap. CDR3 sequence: CASSLGATGIYEQYF. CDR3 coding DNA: TGTGCCAGCAGTTTAGGCGCGACGGGGATCTACGAGCAGTACTTC.

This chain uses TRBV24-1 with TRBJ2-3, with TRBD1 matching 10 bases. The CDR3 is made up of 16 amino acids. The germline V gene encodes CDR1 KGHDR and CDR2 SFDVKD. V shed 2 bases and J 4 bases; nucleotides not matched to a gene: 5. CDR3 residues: CATSDSGTGEADTQYF. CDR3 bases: TGTGCCACCAGTGATTCAGGGACAGGGGAGGCAGATACGCAGTATTTT.

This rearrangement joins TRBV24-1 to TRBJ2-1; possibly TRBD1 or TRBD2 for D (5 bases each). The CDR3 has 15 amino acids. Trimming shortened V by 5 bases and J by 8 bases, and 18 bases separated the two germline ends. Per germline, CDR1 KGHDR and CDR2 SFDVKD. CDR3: CATSVVVGGTDEQFF. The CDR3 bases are TGTGCCACCAGTGTCGTGGTAGGTGGGACGGATGAGCAGTTCTTC.

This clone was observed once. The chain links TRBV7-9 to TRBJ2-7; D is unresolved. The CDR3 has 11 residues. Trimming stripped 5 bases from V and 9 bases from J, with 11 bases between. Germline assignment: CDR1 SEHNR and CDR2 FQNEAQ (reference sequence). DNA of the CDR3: TGTGCCAGCAGCCCCCTCCTAGGGCAGTACTTC. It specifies CASSPLLGQYF.

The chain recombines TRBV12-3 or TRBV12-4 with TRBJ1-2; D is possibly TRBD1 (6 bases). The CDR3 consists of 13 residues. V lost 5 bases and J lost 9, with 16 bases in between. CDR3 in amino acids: CASSRDTRESYTF. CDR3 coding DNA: TGTGCCAGCAGTCGGGACACGCGGGAGAGCTACACCTTC.

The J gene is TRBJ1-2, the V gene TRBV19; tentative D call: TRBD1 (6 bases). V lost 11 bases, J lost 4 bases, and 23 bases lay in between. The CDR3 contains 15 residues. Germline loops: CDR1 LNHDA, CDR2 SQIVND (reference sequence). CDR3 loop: CAVTDRSLNSYGYTF. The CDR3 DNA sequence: TGTGCCGTCACAGACAGGAGCTTAAACTCCTATGGCTACACCTTC.

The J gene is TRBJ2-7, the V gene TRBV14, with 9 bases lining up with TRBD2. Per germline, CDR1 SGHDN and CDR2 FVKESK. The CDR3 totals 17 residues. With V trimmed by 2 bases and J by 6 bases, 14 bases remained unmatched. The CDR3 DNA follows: TGTGCCAGCAGCCAAACCGACTTTCTAGCGGGGCGTGGCGAGCAGTACTTC. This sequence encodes CASSQTDFLAGRGEQYF.

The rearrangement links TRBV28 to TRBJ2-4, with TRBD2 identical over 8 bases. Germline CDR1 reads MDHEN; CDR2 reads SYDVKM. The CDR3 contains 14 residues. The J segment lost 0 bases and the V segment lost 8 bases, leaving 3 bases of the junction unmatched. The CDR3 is CASREGPAKNIQYF. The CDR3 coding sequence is TGTGCCAGCCGGGAGGGACCAGCCAAAAACATTCAGTACTTC.

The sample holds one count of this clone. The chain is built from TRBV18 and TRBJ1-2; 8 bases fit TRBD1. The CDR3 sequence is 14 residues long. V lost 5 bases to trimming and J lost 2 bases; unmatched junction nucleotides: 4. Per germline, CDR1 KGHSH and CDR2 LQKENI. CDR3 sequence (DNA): TGTGCCAGCTCATCCGACAGGGGAAACTATGGCTACACCTTC. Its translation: CASSSDRGNYGYTF.

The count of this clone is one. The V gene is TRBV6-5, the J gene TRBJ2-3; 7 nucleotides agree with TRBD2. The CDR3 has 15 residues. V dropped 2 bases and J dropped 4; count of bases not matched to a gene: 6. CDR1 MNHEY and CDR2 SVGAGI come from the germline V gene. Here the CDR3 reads CASSYRAGGADTQYF. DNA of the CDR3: TGTGCCAGCAGTTACAGGGCTGGGGGGGCAGATACGCAGTATTTT.

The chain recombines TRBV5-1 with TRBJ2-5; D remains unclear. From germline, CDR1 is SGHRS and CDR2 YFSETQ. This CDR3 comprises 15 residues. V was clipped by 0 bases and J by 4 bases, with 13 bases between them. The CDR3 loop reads CASSLAGRNGETQYF. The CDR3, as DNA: TGCGCCAGCAGCTTGGCAGGTCGGAACGGAGAGACCCAGTACTTC.

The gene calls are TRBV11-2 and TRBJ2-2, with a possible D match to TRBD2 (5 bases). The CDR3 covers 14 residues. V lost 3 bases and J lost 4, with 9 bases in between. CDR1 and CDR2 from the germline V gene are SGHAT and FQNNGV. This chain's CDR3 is CASSFAGGTGELFF. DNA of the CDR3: TGTGCCAGCAGCTTCGCGGGCGGCACCGGGGAGCTGTTTTTT.

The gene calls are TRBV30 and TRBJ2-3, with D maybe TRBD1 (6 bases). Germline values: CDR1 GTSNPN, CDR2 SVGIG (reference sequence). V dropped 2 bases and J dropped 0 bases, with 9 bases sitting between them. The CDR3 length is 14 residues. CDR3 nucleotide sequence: TGTGCCTGGAGTCTAGGGGGTAGCACAGATACGCAGTATTTT. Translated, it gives CAWSLGGSTDTQYF. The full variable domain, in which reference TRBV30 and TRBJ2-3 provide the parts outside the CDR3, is SQTIHQWPATLVQPVGSPLSLECTVEGTSNPNLYWYRQAAGRGLQLLFYSVGIGQISSEVPQNLSASRPQDRQFILSSKKLLLSDSGFYLCAWSLGGSTDTQYFGPGTRLTVL.

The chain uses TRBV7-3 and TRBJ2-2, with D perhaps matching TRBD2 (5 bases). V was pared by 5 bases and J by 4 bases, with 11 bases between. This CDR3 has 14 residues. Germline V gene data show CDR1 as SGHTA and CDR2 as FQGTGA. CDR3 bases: TGTGCCAGCAGCCAGCAAGGGAGCACCGGGGAGCTGTTTTTT. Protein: CASSQQGSTGELFF.

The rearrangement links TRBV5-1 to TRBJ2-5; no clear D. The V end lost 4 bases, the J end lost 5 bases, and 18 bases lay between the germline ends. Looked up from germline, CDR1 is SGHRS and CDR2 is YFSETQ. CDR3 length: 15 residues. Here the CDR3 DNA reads TGCGCCAGCAGCCCCCGAAGGGTAAATGGGGAGACCCAGTACTTC. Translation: CASSPRRVNGETQYF.

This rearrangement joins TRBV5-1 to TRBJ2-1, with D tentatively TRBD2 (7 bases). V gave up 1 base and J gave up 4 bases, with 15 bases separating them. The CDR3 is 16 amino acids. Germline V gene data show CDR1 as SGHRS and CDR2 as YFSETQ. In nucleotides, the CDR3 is TGCGCCAGCAGCTTGATGGCGGGGGCAAATTACAATGAGCAGTTCTTC. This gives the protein CASSLMAGANYNEQFF.

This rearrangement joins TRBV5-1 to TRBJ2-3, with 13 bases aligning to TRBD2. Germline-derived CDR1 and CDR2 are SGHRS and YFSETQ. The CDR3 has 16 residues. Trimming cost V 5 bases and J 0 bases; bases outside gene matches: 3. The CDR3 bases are TGCGCCAGCAGTGGACTAGCGGGGGCCAGCACAGATACGCAGTATTTT. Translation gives CASSGLAGASTDTQYF.

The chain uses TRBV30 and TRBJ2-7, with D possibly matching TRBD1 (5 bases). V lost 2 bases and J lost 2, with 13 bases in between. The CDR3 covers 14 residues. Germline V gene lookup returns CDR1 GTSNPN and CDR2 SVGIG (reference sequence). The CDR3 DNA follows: TGTGCCTGGAGTCATGGGGCAGGCCCCTACGAGCAGTACTTC. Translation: CAWSHGAGPYEQYF.

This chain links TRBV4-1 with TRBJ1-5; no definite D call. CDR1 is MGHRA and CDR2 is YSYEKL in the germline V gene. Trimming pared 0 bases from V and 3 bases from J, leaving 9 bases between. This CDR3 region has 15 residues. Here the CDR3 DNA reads TGCGCCAGCAGCCAAGATCGTGGGATCAATCAGCCCCAGCATTTT. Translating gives CASSQDRGINQPQHF.

CDR3 amino acids: CASGLGGLSYEQYF. CDR3 sequence (DNA): TGTGCTAGTGGTTTAGGGGGGCTCTCCTACGAGCAGTACTTC. The chain couples TRBV12-5 to TRBJ2-7; D may be TRBD1 or TRBD2 (6 bases each). The CDR3 length is 14 residues. Per the germline V gene, CDR1 is LGHNT and CDR2 is FRNRAP. With 3 bases removed from V and 0 bases from J, the gap between germline ends came to 9 bases.